These T cell receptor beta chains were read from a single sample in a study of blood T cell repertoires in COVID-19. Produced via immunoSEQ multiplex PCR; TCRdb's table is partial and in-frame only. Found here are over 60,000 clones, roughly 86% of them singletons; the top ten hold roughly 14%. The sequenced sample consisted of peripheral blood. These TCRs come from a woman aged 55-69 years with acute or convalescent COVID-19. Each CDR3 is given with its conserved first and last residue. A D gene is named only where the DNA matches it firmly. Clone size, where shown, is once, few, many, or a class for clones that have expanded.

>.|.|TRBV25-1|TRBJ1-1
CASSETVNTEAFF
TGTGCCAGCAGTGAAACAGTAAACACTGAAGCTTTCTTT
>TRBD1|.|TRBV10-3|TRBJ2-7
CAISGPGQGGNEQYF
TGTGCCATCAGTGGTCCGGGACAGGGGGGCAACGAGCAGTACTTC
>TRBD1|.|TRBV7-9|TRBJ2-7
CASSSTGDYEQYF
TGTGCCAGCAGCTCGACAGGGGACTACGAGCAGTACTTC
>.|.|TRBV6-5|TRBJ1-2
CASSSGQNYGYTF
TGTGCCAGCAGCTCCGGACAGAACTATGGCTACACCTTC
>.|.|TRBV10-3|TRBJ1-6
CAISDLSISPLHF
TGTGCCATCAGTGACCTTAGTATTTCACCCCTCCACTTT
>.|.|TRBV3-1/TRBV3-2|TRBJ2-1
CASSKRADSYNEQFF
TGTGCCAGCAGCAAGCGGGCCGACTCCTACAATGAGCAGTTCTTC
>.|.|TRBV2|TRBJ2-3
CASSWRFTDTQYF
TGTGCCAGCAGTTGGAGATTCACAGATACGCAGTATTTT
>.|.|TRBV7-2|TRBJ1-1
CASSVGTIAVMNTEAFF
TGTGCCAGCAGCGTAGGGACAATCGCAGTTATGAACACTGAAGCTTTCTTT
>.|.|TRBV5-6|TRBJ1-1
CASSWPAAGSWDTEAFF
TGTGCCAGCAGCTGGCCCGCGGCCGGATCATGGGACACTGAAGCTTTCTTT
>.|.|TRBV7-3|TRBJ1-1
CASSFPPDTQRGRLFGAFF
TGTGCCAGCAGCTTTCCCCCAGATACCCAAAGGGGCCGTTTGTTTGGAGCTTTCTTT
>TRBD1|.|TRBV6-1|TRBJ2-7
CASSASGTGVPYEQYF
TGTGCCAGCAGTGCCTCCGGGACAGGGGTCCCCTACGAGCAGTACTTC
>.|.|TRBV12-3/TRBV12-4|TRBJ2-2
CASSYLGELFF
TGTGCCAGCAGTTATCTCGGGGAGCTGTTTTTT
>TRBD2|.|TRBV13|TRBJ2-1
CASSTRLAGDNEQFF
TGTGCCAGCAGCACGCGACTAGCGGGAGACAATGAGCAGTTCTTC
>TRBD1|.|TRBV5-4|TRBJ2-2
CASSPGGDGTGELFF
TGTGCCAGCAGCCCAGGGGGAGATGGCACCGGGGAGCTGTTTTTT
>.|.|TRBV30|TRBJ1-2
CAWSVTVNYGYTF
TGTGCCTGGAGTGTAACGGTTAACTATGGCTACACCTTC
>TRBD1|.|TRBV7-8|TRBJ1-4
CASSLNRGGVIGEKLFF
TGTGCCAGCAGCTTGAACAGGGGAGGAGTTATCGGGGAAAAACTGTTTTTT
>TRBD1|.|TRBV6-5|TRBJ1-2
CASRDRGLASYGYTF
TGTGCCAGCAGAGACAGGGGGCTCGCCTCCTATGGCTACACCTTC
>.|.|TRBV5-4|TRBJ2-7
CASSLGAGSSYEQYF
TGTGCCAGCAGCTTGGGGGCGGGGAGCTCCTACGAGCAGTACTTC
>.|.|TRBV18|TRBJ2-2
CASSPLGAGTGELFF
TGTGCCAGCTCACCACTTGGGGCCGGGACCGGGGAGCTGTTTTTT
>.|.|TRBV2|TRBJ2-2
CASSEGLAWPGELFF
TGTGCCAGCAGTGAAGGGCTAGCGTGGCCCGGGGAGCTGTTTTTT
>TRBD1|.|TRBV6-5|TRBJ1-2
CASSSTGLGNYGYTF
TGTGCCAGCAGTTCGACAGGGTTGGGTAACTATGGCTACACCTTC
>.|.|TRBV29-1|TRBJ2-2
CSVDGRGTGELFF
TGCAGCGTTGACGGCAGGGGTACCGGGGAGCTGTTTTTT
>TRBD2|.|TRBV3-1/TRBV3-2|TRBJ2-3
CASSPLYLTGGRDTQYF
TGTGCCAGCAGCCCCTTGTACCTTACGGGGGGGAGAGATACGCAGTATTTT
>.|.|TRBV10-2|TRBJ2-7
CASSETIYEQYF
TGCGCCAGCAGTGAAACAATCTACGAGCAGTACTTC
>TRBD2|once|TRBV7-8|TRBJ2-1
CASSSSGALYNEQFF
TGTGCCAGCAGCTCCAGCGGGGCCCTTTACAATGAGCAGTTCTTC
>TRBD1|.|TRBV28|TRBJ1-6
CASRTGGTSPLHF
TGTGCCAGTAGAACAGGGGGCACGTCACCCCTCCACTTT
>.|.|TRBV6-5|TRBJ1-3
CASSYDTSNGNTIYF
TGTGCCAGCAGTTACGACACCTCTAATGGAAACACCATATATTTT
>.|medium-sized|TRBV24-1|TRBJ1-6
CATSDGGYNSPLHF
TGTGCCACCAGTGACGGCGGTTATAATTCACCCCTCCACTTT
>TRBD1|.|TRBV30|TRBJ1-1
CAWARGPTEAFF
TGTGCCTGGGCCAGGGGGCCAACTGAAGCTTTCTTT
>TRBD1|.|TRBV5-1|TRBJ2-7
CASSVGTGRHEQYF
TGCGCCAGCAGCGTCGGGACAGGGAGACACGAGCAGTACTTC
>.|.|TRBV6-5|TRBJ1-6
CASSRTENSPLHF
TGTGCCAGCAGTAGGACAGAAAATTCACCCCTCCACTTT
>.|.|TRBV2|TRBJ2-3
CASSDHRLVTDTQYF
TGTGCCAGCAGTGATCATCGACTTGTCACAGATACGCAGTATTTT
>.|.|TRBV5-6|TRBJ2-7
CASSLVIGYEQYF
TGTGCCAGCAGCTTGGTTATCGGCTACGAGCAGTACTTC
>.|.|TRBV7-7|TRBJ1-6
CASNPPLSGTVYNSPLHF
TGTGCCAGCAACCCCCCCCTGTCCGGGACTGTATATAATTCACCCCTCCACTTT
>TRBD1|.|TRBV3-1/TRBV3-2|TRBJ1-4
CASSQKGTGALNEKLFF
TGTGCCAGCAGCCAAAAGGGGACAGGGGCCCTTAATGAAAAACTGTTTTTT
>.|.|TRBV10-3|TRBJ1-4
CAISRDSGNEKLFF
TGTGCCATCAGCCGGGACTCGGGTAATGAAAAACTGTTTTTT
>TRBD2|once|TRBV10-2|TRBJ2-3
CASSESAGGYLYTQYF
TGCGCCAGCAGTGAGTCCGCCGGGGGGTATCTATATACGCAGTATTTT
>.|.|TRBV19|TRBJ2-3
CASSINGHTDTQYF
TGTGCCAGTAGTATAAATGGCCACACAGATACGCAGTATTTT
>.|.|TRBV6-5|TRBJ2-3
CASSYSGLQTDTQYF
TGTGCCAGCAGTTACTCCGGACTCCAAACGGATACGCAGTATTTT
>.|.|TRBV3-1/TRBV3-2|TRBJ2-7
CASSQDTYEQYF
TGTGCCAGCAGCCAGGACACTTACGAGCAGTACTTC
>TRBD1|.|TRBV3-1/TRBV3-2|TRBJ1-1
CASSLNRGTEAFF
TGTGCCAGCAGCCTAAACAGGGGAACTGAAGCTTTCTTT
>TRBD2|few|TRBV5-8|TRBJ2-5
CATRLAGALQTQYF
TGTGCCACCCGACTAGCGGGGGCCCTCCAGACCCAGTACTTC
>.|.|TRBV11-3|TRBJ2-2
CASSLGPSSPGELFF
TGTGCCAGCAGCTTAGGACCTAGCTCCCCCGGGGAGCTGTTTTTT
>TRBD1|.|TRBV5-1|TRBJ1-4
CASSGGTGENEKLFF
TGCGCCAGCAGCGGGGGGACAGGGGAAAATGAAAAACTGTTTTTT
>TRBD2|.|TRBV11-3|TRBJ2-7
CASSLAAGGHYEQYF
TGTGCCAGCAGCTTAGCAGCGGGGGGGCATTACGAGCAGTACTTC
>TRBD2|.|TRBV6-2/TRBV6-3|TRBJ2-1
CASSFNPVTSGGGNNEQFF
TGTGCCAGCAGTTTCAATCCCGTGACTAGCGGGGGGGGGAACAATGAGCAGTTCTTC
>TRBD2|.|TRBV5-6|TRBJ2-5
CASSLRGLGRETQYF
TGTGCCAGCAGCTTGAGAGGACTAGGGAGAGAGACCCAGTACTTC
>TRBD1|.|TRBV29-1|TRBJ2-7
CSVAGTGLEQYF
TGCAGCGTTGCCGGGACAGGGCTCGAGCAGTACTTC
>TRBD2|.|TRBV19|TRBJ2-3
CASGKGLAGGTDTQYF
TGTGCCAGTGGGAAGGGACTAGCGGGGGGCACAGATACGCAGTATTTT
>TRBD1|.|TRBV5-1|TRBJ2-3
CASSPGDRGSDTQYF
TGCGCCAGCAGCCCGGGGGACAGGGGGTCAGATACGCAGTATTTT
>.|.|TRBV29-1|TRBJ1-2
CSVQTDIYGYTF
TGCAGCGTTCAGACAGACATCTATGGCTACACCTTC
>TRBD1|once|TRBV27|TRBJ2-1
CASTRGSSYNEQFF
TGTGCCAGCACCAGGGGGAGCTCCTACAATGAGCAGTTCTTC
>.|.|TRBV5-1|TRBJ2-5
CASSLGVTYQETQYF
TGCGCCAGCAGCTTGGGAGTTACGTACCAAGAGACCCAGTACTTC
>TRBD2|once|TRBV5-1|TRBJ2-7
CASSWDSGGAYEQYF
TGCGCCAGCTCCTGGGATAGCGGGGGGGCCTACGAGCAGTACTTC
>TRBD2|once|TRBV5-1|TRBJ2-3
CASSSGGLAADTQYF
TGCGCCAGCAGCTCGGGGGGACTAGCGGCAGATACGCAGTATTTT
>.|few|TRBV19|TRBJ2-4
CASSIVPVGGNIQYF
TGTGCCAGTAGTATAGTCCCAGTAGGGGGAAACATTCAGTACTTC
>.|once|TRBV5-1|TRBJ2-2
CASSSGEGRYTGELFF
TGCGCCAGCAGCTCGGGCGAGGGGAGGTACACCGGGGAGCTGTTTTTT
>TRBD1|few|TRBV7-8|TRBJ1-1
CASSLGRDSKAFF
TGTGCCAGCAGCTTAGGCCGGGACAGTAAAGCTTTCTTT